The 25 T cell receptor beta chains given below trace back to one sample, sequenced in a study of cytomegalovirus exposure and HLA in healthy donors. The PCR employed 60 Vbeta primers together with 13 Jbeta primers. The table came from immunoSEQ multiplex PCR; TCRdb's copy has only in-frame clones and leaves some out. The data contain 200,000 or so clones, over 75% of them singletons. The specimen sequenced was PBMCs. The source is a boy aged 2 to 9 in good health and CMV-seronegative.

The chain joins TRBV7-2 to TRBJ2-7, with TRBD1 identical over 10 bases. V shed 4 bases, J shed 6 bases, and the junction held 12 bases outside the gene matches. Germline assignment: CDR1 SGHTA and CDR2 FQGNSA. CDR3 length equals 16 residues. The CDR3 sequence is CASSSTRQGAIGEQYF. The CDR3 coding sequence is TGTGCCAGCAGCTCAACCCGACAGGGGGCTATCGGCGAGCAGTACTTC.

Worth noting for this clone: At the DNA level, this CDR3 is encoded by other sequences in the same sample as well. The V call is TRBV27, the J call TRBJ2-7; 9 bases fit TRBD1. The CDR3 has 14 residues. The germline gives CDR1 MNHEY, CDR2 SMNVEV (reference sequence). With 5 bases clipped from V and 3 bases from J, the junction kept 5 bases outside the gene matches. The chain's CDR3 is CASSRTGAVYEQYF. Here the CDR3 DNA reads TGTGCCAGCAGTAGGACAGGGGCCGTCTACGAGCAGTACTTC.

The J gene is TRBJ2-5, the V gene TRBV5-1; 11 nucleotides align to TRBD2. V gave up 1 base and J gave up 5 bases; unmatched junction bases: 4. CDR1 and CDR2 from the germline V gene are SGHRS and YFSETQ. The CDR3 sequence is 15 residues long. The CDR3 bases are TGCGCCAGCAGCTTGTCGGGACTAGCGGTGGAGACCCAGTACTTC. It translates to CASSLSGLAVETQYF.

The rearrangement uses TRBV25-1 and TRBJ2-3; 7 bases line up with TRBD2. Germline CDR1 and CDR2: MGHDK and SYGVNS. The CDR3 is 18 amino acids. Trimming at V came to 1 base and at J to 0 bases, leaving 10 bases not matched to a gene. The chain's CDR3 is CASSESGRRIGSTDTQYF. CDR3 DNA sequence: TGTGCCAGCAGTGAATCCGGGAGGAGGATCGGGAGCACAGATACGCAGTATTTT.

The chain uses TRBV10-3 and TRBJ1-2; D is possibly TRBD1 (6 bases). Germline assignment: CDR1 ENHRY and CDR2 SYGVKD. This CDR3 has 11 residues. Trimming pared 8 bases from V and 6 bases from J, leaving 10 bases between. Written as DNA, the CDR3 is TGTGCCATCCGACAGGTTGATGGCTACACCTTC. This translates into CAIRQVDGYTF.

This sequence joins TRBV10-3 and TRBJ1-1; perhaps TRBD1 as D (5 bases). Trimming removed 9 bases at V and 1 base at J, with 12 bases between. The CDR3 covers 13 residues. Per the germline V gene, CDR1 is ENHRY and CDR2 is SYGVKD. The CDR3 spells CAIHDSPNTEAFF. CDR3 DNA: TGTGCCATTCACGACAGTCCGAACACTGAAGCTTTCTTT.

The sample holds a few counts of this clone. The chain couples TRBV30 to TRBJ2-2; D is possibly TRBD1 (6 bases). V was trimmed by 4 bases and J by 1 base, leaving 10 bases between them. The CDR3 consists of 14 residues. Per germline, CDR1 GTSNPN and CDR2 SVGIG (reference sequence). In DNA form, the CDR3 reads TGTGCCTGGACGAAGGACAGGAACACCGGGGAGCTGTTTTTT. Amino acids: CAWTKDRNTGELFF.

The rearrangement uses TRBV7-2 and TRBJ2-1, with 9 bases that match TRBD2. V shed 1 base, J shed 3 bases, and the junction held 4 bases outside the gene matches. There are 16 residues in the CDR3. Germline lookup yields CDR1 SGHTA and CDR2 FQGNSA. The CDR3 loop is CASSLGPSGVYNEQFF. The CDR3 DNA is TGTGCCAGCAGCTTAGGTCCTAGCGGGGTCTACAATGAGCAGTTCTTC.

CDR3 bases: TGTGCCACCAGCAGAGTAGGTGGCGGGGCCTACAATGAGCAGTTCTTC. Encoded protein: CATSRVGGGAYNEQFF. The J gene is TRBJ2-1, the V gene TRBV15; weak D call: TRBD2 (6 bases). Trimming left V 1 base short and J 2 bases short, with 12 bases between. The CDR3 spans 16 residues. Germline V gene lookup returns CDR1 LNHNV and CDR2 YYDKDF (reference sequence).

The CDR3 sequence is CSVDRASNYGYTF. The CDR3 DNA follows: TGCAGCGTTGACAGGGCCTCTAACTATGGCTACACCTTC. The chain uses TRBV29-1 and TRBJ1-2; TRBD1 is a possible D gene (5 bases). This CDR3 region has 13 residues. Germline V lookup: CDR1 SQVTM, CDR2 ANQGSEA. V gave up 3 bases and J gave up 0 bases, with 8 bases separating them.

This clone has only one observation. This chain uses TRBV7-3 with TRBJ2-2, with TRBD1 as a possible D gene (5 bases). The CDR3 is made up of 13 amino acids. Looked up from germline, CDR1 is SGHTA and CDR2 is FQGTGA. Deletions cut 5 bases from V and 4 bases from J, with 8 bases between. The CDR3 here is CASSPTGTGELFF. The CDR3 DNA follows: TGTGCCAGCAGCCCTACAGGCACCGGGGAGCTGTTTTTT.

V gene TRBV6-6 combines with J gene TRBJ2-3; 8 bases match TRBD1. This CDR3 is 16 amino acids long. Germline loops: CDR1 MNHNY, CDR2 SVGAGI (reference sequence). V shed 7 bases and J 3 bases; nucleotides not matched to a gene: 12. CDR3 loop: CASTDMSGQGTDTQYF. CDR3 DNA: TGTGCCAGCACTGACATGTCCGGACAGGGAACAGATACGCAGTATTTT.

V gene TRBV7-2 combines with J gene TRBJ2-7, with 9 bases aligning to TRBD2. The J segment lost 13 bases and the V segment lost 5 bases, leaving 12 bases of the junction unmatched. CDR3 length: 13 residues. Germline CDR1 SGHTA, CDR2 FQGNSA. The CDR3 DNA sequence: TGTGCCAGCAGCCCCCGTAGAGGCGGGGGGGTATACTTC. This gives the protein CASSPRRGGGVYF.

The CDR3 DNA follows: TGTGCCTGGAGTGGCCAGGGATCCGGGGAGCTGTTTTTT. Amino acid sequence: CAWSGQGSGELFF. The rearrangement links TRBV30 to TRBJ2-2, with a possible D match to TRBD1 (5 bases). V lost 1 base and J lost 6, with 9 bases in between. The CDR3 runs to 13 residues. The V gene's germline CDR1 is GTSNPN and CDR2 SVGIG (reference sequence).

The chain uses TRBV4-1 and TRBJ1-1; 9 positions agree with TRBD1. Germline loops: CDR1 MGHRA, CDR2 YSYEKL. The ends lost 1 base at V and 4 bases at J; junction bases unmatched: 10. The CDR3 extends over 17 amino acids. In DNA form, the CDR3 reads TGCGCCAGCAGCCAAGTTCTAGTCCGGGACAGGGTCACTGAAGCTTTCTTT. Amino acids: CASSQVLVRDRVTEAFF.

The chain joins TRBV6-5 to TRBJ1-5; 8 bases match TRBD1. Germline V lookup: CDR1 MNHEY, CDR2 SVGAGI. The length of the CDR3 is 16 residues. After removal of 3 bases from V and 1 base from J, the junction contained 5 bases not matched to a gene. CDR3 DNA: TGTGCCAGCAGTTATTGGACAGGGTTAAGCAATCAGCCCCAGCATTTT. The encoded protein is CASSYWTGLSNQPQHF.

The chain couples TRBV5-1 to TRBJ1-2, with TRBD1 matching over 7 bases. Germline CDR1 is SGHRS and CDR2 is YFSETQ. Trimming cost V 5 bases and J 4 bases; bases outside gene matches: 8. The CDR3 is made up of 14 amino acids. As DNA, the CDR3 is TGCGCCAGCAGGGGGGACAGCTTTATCTATGGCTACACCTTC. Amino acids: CASRGDSFIYGYTF. Supplemented by reference TRBV5-1 and TRBJ1-2, the full variable domain reads KAGVTQTPRYLIKTRGQQVTLSCSPISGHRSVSWYQQTPGQGLQFLFEYFSETQRNKGNFPGRFSGRQFSNSRSEMNVSTLELGDSALYLCASRGDSFIYGYTFGSGTRLTVV.

V usage is TRBV13 and J usage is TRBJ2-7; possibly TRBD2 for D (5 bases). Germline V gene data show CDR1 as PRHDT and CDR2 as FYEKMQ (reference sequence). V was clipped by 0 bases and J by 1 base, with 10 bases between them. This CDR3 is built from 15 residues. CDR3: CASSLGSSGSYEQYF. The DNA for the CDR3 is TGTGCCAGCAGCTTAGGTAGTTCGGGGTCCTACGAGCAGTACTTC.

The rearrangement joins TRBV15 to TRBJ2-7; 10 nucleotides match TRBD1. Trimming cost V 3 bases and J 3 bases; bases outside gene matches: 2. This CDR3 spans 14 amino acids. Per germline, CDR1 LNHNV and CDR2 YYDKDF (reference sequence). The CDR3 sequence: CATSRGTGVYEQYF. CDR3 bases: TGTGCCACCAGCAGGGGGACAGGGGTCTACGAGCAGTACTTC.

The CDR3 sequence is CASSQDGASGGRGETQYF. DNA for the CDR3: TGTGCCAGCAGCCAAGATGGGGCTAGCGGGGGGAGGGGGGAGACCCAGTACTTC. The rearrangement uses TRBV4-2 and TRBJ2-5; 11 bases are a match to TRBD2. The CDR3 runs 18 residues. Germline CDR1 and CDR2: LGHNA and YNFKEQ. The V segment lost 0 bases and the J segment 5 bases; nucleotides outside the gene matches: 11.

The chain is built from TRBV5-5 and TRBJ2-7; perhaps TRBD1 as D (8 bases). The CDR3 contains 14 residues. The ends were cut back, 4 bases at V and 3 bases at J, with 14 bases in the middle. CDR1 and CDR2 from the germline V gene are SGHKS and YYEKEE (reference sequence). CDR3 protein: CASSRTGTNYEQYF. CDR3 coding DNA: TGTGCCAGCAGCCGGACAGGGACTAACTACGAGCAGTACTTC.

CDR3 bases: TGTGCCAGCAGTTATAGGGTACGGAAAGGGGCGGATACGCAGTATTTT. Translated: CASSYRVRKGADTQYF. V gene TRBV7-2 combines with J gene TRBJ2-3; D may be TRBD1 (5 bases). CDR3 length: 16 residues. Germline CDR1 reads SGHTA; CDR2 reads FQGNSA. The V and J ends lost 6 bases and 6 bases respectively, with 22 bases between them.

For this clone: Other DNA sequences within the sample encode an identical CDR3. The chain couples TRBV19 to TRBJ1-1, with 8 bases matching TRBD1. The CDR3 extends over 13 amino acids. Trimming at V came to 4 bases and at J to 3 bases, leaving 1 base not matched to a gene. Germline assignment: CDR1 LNHDA and CDR2 SQIVND (reference sequence). In DNA form, the CDR3 reads TGTGCCAGTAGTAAGGACAGGGACACTGAAGCTTTCTTT. Its translation: CASSKDRDTEAFF.

The chain uses TRBV4-1 and TRBJ2-3; 13 positions match TRBD2. Germline trimming cut 2 bases from V and 4 bases from J; bases unmatched to any gene: 6. The CDR3 has 17 amino acids. Germline V gene data show CDR1 as MGHRA and CDR2 as YSYEKL. CDR3: CASSQLRTSGGPDTQYF. The CDR3 DNA is TGCGCCAGCAGCCAACTACGGACTAGCGGGGGACCAGATACGCAGTATTTT.

The V call is TRBV9, the J call TRBJ1-3; weak D call: TRBD1 (5 bases). V was cut by 0 bases and J by 8 bases, with 15 bases left in between. This CDR3 is built from 15 residues. Germline-derived CDR1 and CDR2 are SGDLS and YYNGEE. The CDR3 sequence: CASSVAIGGEYTIYF. DNA for the CDR3: TGTGCCAGCAGCGTAGCTATAGGAGGGGAGTACACCATATATTTT.